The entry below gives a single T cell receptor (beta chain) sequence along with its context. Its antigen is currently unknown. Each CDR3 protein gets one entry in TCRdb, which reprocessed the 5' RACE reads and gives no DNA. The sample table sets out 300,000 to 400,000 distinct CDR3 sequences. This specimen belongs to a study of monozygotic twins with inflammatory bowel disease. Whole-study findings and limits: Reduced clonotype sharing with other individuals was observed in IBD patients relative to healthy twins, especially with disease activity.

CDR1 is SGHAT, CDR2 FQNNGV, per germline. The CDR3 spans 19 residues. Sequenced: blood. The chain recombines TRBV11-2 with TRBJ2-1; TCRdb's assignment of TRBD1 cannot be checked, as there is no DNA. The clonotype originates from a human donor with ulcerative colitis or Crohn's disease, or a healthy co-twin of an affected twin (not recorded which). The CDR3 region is CASSLGLQGERVISNEQFF.